This T cell receptor beta chain was identified in a study of breast tumors, draining lymph nodes, adjacent tissues. Worth noting for this clonotype: Its antigen is still unknown.

Breast cancer patients provided tissue from their axillary draining lymph nodes. The V and J ends lost 2 bases and 6 bases, in that order; junction bases with no gene match: 7. Germline V gives CDR1 SGHVS, CDR2 FNYEAQ. The CDR3 sequence is 14 residues long. TCRdb reprocessed the multiplex PCR reads via MiXCR and lists one record per CDR3 protein. The repertoire holds 160,000 or so distinct CDR3 sequences, with around a third as singletons. Findings of the study overall: Compared with basal-like, luminal-like tumors shared significantly more repertoire with nontumor tissue. Tumor T cell lymph node origin was a supported hypothesis, not proven. Findings are consistent with lymph node origin and intratumoral expansion of most tumor T cells. Tumor repertoires ranked between lymph nodes and nontumor tissue in diversity, with V and J gene preferences.

This chain links TRBV7-6 with TRBJ2-7; 7 nucleotides match TRBD1. Sequenced sample: axillary lymph node tissue. The receptor was isolated from a female donor with breast cancer. Some clones in this sample may be carry-over from other donors' samples. The CDR3 is CASSLSQGSGEQYF. In DNA form, the CDR3 reads TGTGCCAGCAGCTTATCACAGGGGAGTGGCGAGCAGTACTTC.